This T cell receptor (beta chain) was observed in a study of OX40 agonist ivuxolimab in advanced cancers. Notes on the study in general: Average numbers of expanded clones were greater in CD8+ T cells than in CD4+. Low normalized T-cell clonal expansion was also seen in some nonresponders.

With respect to this clone: The antigen remains undetermined.

Deletions cut 0 bases from V and 8 bases from J, with 4 bases between. CDR1 is SGHDN and CDR2 is FVKESK in the germline V gene. The CDR3 is 11 amino acids. The repertoire was sequenced with immunoSEQ multiplex PCR; TCRdb's copy has only in-frame clones and lacks some. The sample consists of about 72,000 clones, approximately 86% of them appearing once. Collection of blood occurred at baseline, at cycle 4 day 1, and at cycle 7 day 1. V usage is TRBV14 and J usage is TRBJ2-5; D call uncertain. The sequence was collected from an adult with an advanced solid tumor such as melanoma, head and neck, liver or kidney cancer. Here the sequenced sample was CD4+ or CD8+ T cells sorted from blood, taken in a trial of the OX40 agonist ivuxolimab. The CDR3 region has the DNA TGTGCCAGCAGCCAAGACGGAACCCAGTACTTC. Encoded protein: CASSQDGTQYF.